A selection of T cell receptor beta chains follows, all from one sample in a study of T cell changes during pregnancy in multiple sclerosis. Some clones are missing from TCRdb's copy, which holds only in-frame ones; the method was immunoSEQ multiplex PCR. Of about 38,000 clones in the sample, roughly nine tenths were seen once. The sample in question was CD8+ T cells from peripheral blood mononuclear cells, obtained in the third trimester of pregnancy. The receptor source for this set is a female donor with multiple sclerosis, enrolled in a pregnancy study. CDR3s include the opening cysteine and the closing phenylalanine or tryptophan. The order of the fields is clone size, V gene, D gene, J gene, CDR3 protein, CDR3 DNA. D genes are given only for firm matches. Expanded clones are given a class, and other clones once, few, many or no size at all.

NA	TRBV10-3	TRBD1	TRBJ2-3	CAGGQGSTDTQYF	TGTGCCGGCGGACAGGGGAGCACAGATACGCAGTATTTT
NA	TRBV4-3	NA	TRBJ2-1	CASSPRGRDEQFF	TGCGCCAGCAGCCCCAGGGGTCGCGATGAGCAGTTCTTC
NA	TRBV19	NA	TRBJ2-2	CASSRTDLTGELFF	TGTGCCAGTAGTCGGACAGATCTCACCGGGGAGCTGTTTTTT
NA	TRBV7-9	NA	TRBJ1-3	CASSSVGVSSGNTIYF	TGTGCCAGCAGCTCGGTAGGGGTTAGCTCTGGAAACACCATATATTTT
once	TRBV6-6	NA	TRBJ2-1	CASSHFYNEQFF	TGTGCCAGCAGCCACTTCTACAATGAGCAGTTCTTC
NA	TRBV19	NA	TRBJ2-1	CASSILKSSYNEQFF	TGTGCCAGTAGTATTTTGAAGAGCTCCTACAATGAGCAGTTCTTC
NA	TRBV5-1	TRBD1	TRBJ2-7	CASSLGQGSSYEQYF	TGCGCCAGCAGCTTGGGACAGGGTAGCTCCTACGAGCAGTACTTC
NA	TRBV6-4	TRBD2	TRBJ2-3	CASSEGSGSTDTQYF	TGTGCCAGCAGTGAAGGTAGCGGGAGTACAGATACGCAGTATTTT
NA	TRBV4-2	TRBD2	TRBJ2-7	CASSQDRSGKTYEQYF	TGTGCCAGCAGCCAAGATCGAAGCGGGAAAACCTACGAGCAGTACTTC
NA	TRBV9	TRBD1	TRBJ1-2	CASGYEQGILYGYTF	TGTGCCAGCGGATACGAACAGGGGATCCTCTATGGCTACACCTTC
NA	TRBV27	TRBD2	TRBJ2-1	CASRSGTSGNNEQFF	TGTGCCAGCAGATCCGGGACTAGCGGGAACAATGAGCAGTTCTTC
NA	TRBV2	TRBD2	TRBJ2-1	CASRKAGGNTNEQFF	TGTGCCAGCAGAAAAGCGGGGGGCAACACCAATGAGCAGTTCTTC